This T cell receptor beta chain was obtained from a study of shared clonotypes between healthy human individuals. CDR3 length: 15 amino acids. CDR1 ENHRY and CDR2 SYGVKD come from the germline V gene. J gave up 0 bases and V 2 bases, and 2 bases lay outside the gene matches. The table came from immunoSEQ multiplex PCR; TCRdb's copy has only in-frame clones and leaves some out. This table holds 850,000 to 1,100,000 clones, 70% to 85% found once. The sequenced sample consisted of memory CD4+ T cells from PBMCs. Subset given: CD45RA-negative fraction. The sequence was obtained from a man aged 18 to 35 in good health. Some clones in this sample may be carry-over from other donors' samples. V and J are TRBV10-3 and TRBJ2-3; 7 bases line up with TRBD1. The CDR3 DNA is TGTGCCATCAGTGAGGGCAGGGGGAGCACAGATACGCAGTATTTT. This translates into CAISEGRGSTDTQYF.